A single sample gave rise to the 2 T cell receptor beta chains below, sequenced in a study of shared clonotypes between healthy human individuals. TCRdb's table, derived via immunoSEQ multiplex PCR, lists solely in-frame clones and lacks some. The repertoire holds hundreds of thousands of clones, with around three quarters as singletons. The sequencing input was PBMCs. The receptors stem from a woman in her forties in good health. Some clones in this sample may be carry-over from other donors' samples.

The chain joins TRBV5-1 to TRBJ2-7, with D unclear. CDR3 length: 14 amino acids. Germline lookup yields CDR1 SGHRS and CDR2 YFSETQ. V lost 3 bases to trimming and J lost 0 bases, with 10 bases between them. The CDR3 region is CASSSSGPSYEQYF. The CDR3, as DNA: TGCGCCAGCAGCTCGTCCGGCCCCTCCTACGAGCAGTACTTC.

The chain couples TRBV28 to TRBJ1-1; perhaps TRBD1 as D (5 bases). This CDR3 comprises 12 residues. Germline CDR1 and CDR2: MDHEN and SYDVKM. The V gene lost 3 bases and the J gene lost 8 bases, with 10 bases spanning the gap. CDR3 loop: CASSFQGSEAFF. The CDR3 DNA reads as TGTGCCAGCAGTTTTCAGGGATCCGAAGCTTTCTTT.